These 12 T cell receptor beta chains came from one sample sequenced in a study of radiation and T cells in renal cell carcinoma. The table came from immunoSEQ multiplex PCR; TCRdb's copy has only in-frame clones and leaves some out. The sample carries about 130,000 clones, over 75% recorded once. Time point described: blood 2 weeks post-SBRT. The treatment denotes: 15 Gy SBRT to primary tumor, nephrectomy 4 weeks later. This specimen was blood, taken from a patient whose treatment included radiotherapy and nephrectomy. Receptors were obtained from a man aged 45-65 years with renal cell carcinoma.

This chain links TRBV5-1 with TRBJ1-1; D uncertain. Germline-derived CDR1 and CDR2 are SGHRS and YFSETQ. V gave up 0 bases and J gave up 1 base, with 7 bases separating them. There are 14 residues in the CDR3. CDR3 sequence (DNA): TGCGCCAGCAGCTTGGGGTCCCAGAACACTGAAGCTTTCTTT. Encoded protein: CASSLGSQNTEAFF.

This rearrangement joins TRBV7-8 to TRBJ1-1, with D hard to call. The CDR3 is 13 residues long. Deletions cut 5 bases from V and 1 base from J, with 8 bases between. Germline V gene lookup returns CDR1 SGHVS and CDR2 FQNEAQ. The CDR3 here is CASSTRQNTEAFF. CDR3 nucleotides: TGTGCCAGCAGCACTAGACAGAACACTGAAGCTTTCTTT.

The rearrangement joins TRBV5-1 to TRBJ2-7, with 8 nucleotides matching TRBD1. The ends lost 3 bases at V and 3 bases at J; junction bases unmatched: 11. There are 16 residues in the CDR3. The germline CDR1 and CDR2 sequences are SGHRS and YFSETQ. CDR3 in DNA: TGCGCCAGCAGCTCCGCTTCTACAGACAGGGGCTACGAGCAGTACTTC. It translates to CASSSASTDRGYEQYF.

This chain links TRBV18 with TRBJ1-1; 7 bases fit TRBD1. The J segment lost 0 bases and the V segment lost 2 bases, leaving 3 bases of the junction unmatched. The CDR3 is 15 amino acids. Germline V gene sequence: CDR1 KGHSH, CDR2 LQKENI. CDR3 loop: CASSPTTGLNTEAFF. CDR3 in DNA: TGTGCCAGCTCACCAACGACAGGGCTGAACACTGAAGCTTTCTTT.

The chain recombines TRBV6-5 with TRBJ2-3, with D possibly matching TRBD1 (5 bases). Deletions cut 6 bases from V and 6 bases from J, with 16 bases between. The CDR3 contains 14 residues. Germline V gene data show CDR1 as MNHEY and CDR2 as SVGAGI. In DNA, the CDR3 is TGTGCCAGCAGGAAGACAGATGGGTTGGATACGCAGTATTTT. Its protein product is CASRKTDGLDTQYF.

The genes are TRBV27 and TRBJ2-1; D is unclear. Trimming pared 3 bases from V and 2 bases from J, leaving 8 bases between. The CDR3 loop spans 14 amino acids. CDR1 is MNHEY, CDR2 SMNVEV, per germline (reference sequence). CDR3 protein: CASSFVRTYNEQFF. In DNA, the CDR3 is TGTGCCAGCAGTTTTGTTCGTACCTACAATGAGCAGTTCTTC.

The CDR3 nucleotides are TGTGCCAGCAGTACCCGGGACAGGGGGCGGGGGAACACTGAAGCTTTCTTT. Protein: CASSTRDRGRGNTEAFF. The chain joins TRBV27 to TRBJ1-1; TRBD1 aligns across 12 bases. This CDR3 comprises 17 residues. The V gene's germline CDR1 is MNHEY and CDR2 SMNVEV (reference sequence). V was pared by 5 bases and J by 1 base, with 8 bases of the junction left unmatched.

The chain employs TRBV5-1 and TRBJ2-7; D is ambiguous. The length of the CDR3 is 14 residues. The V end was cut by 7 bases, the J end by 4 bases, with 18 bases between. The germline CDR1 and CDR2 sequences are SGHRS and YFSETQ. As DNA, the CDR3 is TGCGCCAGCCGCCCCGATCTAGGTGCTTACGAGCAGTACTTC. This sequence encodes CASRPDLGAYEQYF.

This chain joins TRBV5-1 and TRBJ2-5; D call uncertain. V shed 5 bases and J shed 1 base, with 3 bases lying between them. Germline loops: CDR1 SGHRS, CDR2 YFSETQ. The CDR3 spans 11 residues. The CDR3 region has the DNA TGCGCCAGCAGAGGCCAAGAGACCCAGTACTTC. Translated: CASRGQETQYF.

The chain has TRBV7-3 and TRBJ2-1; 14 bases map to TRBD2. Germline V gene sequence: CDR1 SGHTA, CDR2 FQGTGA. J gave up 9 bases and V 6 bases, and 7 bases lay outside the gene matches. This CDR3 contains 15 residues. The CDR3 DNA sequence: TGTGCCAGCAGTCCGGGACTAGCGGGAGTGCTTGAGCAGTTCTTC. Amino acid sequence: CASSPGLAGVLEQFF.

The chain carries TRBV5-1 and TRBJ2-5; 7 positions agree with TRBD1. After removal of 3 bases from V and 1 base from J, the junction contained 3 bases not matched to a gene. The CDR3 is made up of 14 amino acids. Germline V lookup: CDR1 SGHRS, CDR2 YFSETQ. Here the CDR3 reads CASSSGQFQETQYF. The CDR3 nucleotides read TGCGCCAGCAGCTCGGGACAGTTCCAAGAGACCCAGTACTTC. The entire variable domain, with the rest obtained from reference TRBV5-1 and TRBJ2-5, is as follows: KAGVTQTPRYLIKTRGQQVTLSCSPISGHRSVSWYQQTPGQGLQFLFEYFSETQRNKGNFPGRFSGRQFSNSRSEMNVSTLELGDSALYLCASSSGQFQETQYFGPGTRLLVL.

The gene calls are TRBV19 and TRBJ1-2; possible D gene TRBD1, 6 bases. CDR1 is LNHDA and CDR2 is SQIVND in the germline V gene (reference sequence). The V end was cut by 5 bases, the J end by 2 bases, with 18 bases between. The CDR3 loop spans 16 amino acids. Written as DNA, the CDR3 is TGTGCCAGTAGTTGGGCTGATGACAGGATAAACTATGGCTACACCTTC. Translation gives CASSWADDRINYGYTF.